The rows below give T cell receptor beta chains drawn from one sample of a study of shared clonotypes between healthy human individuals. This table comes from immunoSEQ multiplex PCR, and its TCRdb copy is limited to in-frame clones, with some not included. The data hold approximately 1,000,000 clones, with 77% observed a single time. The sequencing input was memory CD4+ T cells from PBMCs. The receptors stem from a man aged 18-30 years in good health. Some clones in this sample may be carry-over from other donors' samples. CDR3s leave out the opening cysteine and the closing phenylalanine or tryptophan. Fields, in order: V gene, CDR3 protein.

V gene: TRBV28
CDR3 protein: ASSLPLGHQPYEQY

V gene: TRBV5-3
CDR3 protein: ARSLGQEGGGIWGETQY

V gene: TRBV5-1
CDR3 protein: ASGRTSGRDTQY

V gene: TRBV28
CDR3 protein: ASSPPPRGSNYEQY

V gene: TRBV5-1
CDR3 protein: ASSLVGPGETQY

V gene: TRBV11-2
CDR3 protein: ASSFTGVAKNIQY

V gene: TRBV5-1
CDR3 protein: ASSLGGTVSNQPQH

V gene: TRBV4-3
CDR3 protein: ASSQGFGSYEQY

V gene: TRBV23-1
CDR3 protein: ASSQRVASQDSNQPQH

V gene: TRBV5-1
CDR3 protein: ASSLRASGSRGELF

V gene: TRBV11-2
CDR3 protein: ASSLELADEQY

V gene: TRBV9
CDR3 protein: ASSPRGRESNEQF